This T cell receptor beta chain came from a study of T-cell reconstitution after alpha-beta-depleted transplantation in children. Trimming pared 7 bases from V and 8 bases from J, leaving 8 bases between. This CDR3 is built from 10 residues. Germline V gives CDR1 SGHAT, CDR2 FQNNGV. A library of TCRbeta sequences, prepared with unique molecular identifiers, was generated. MiXCR was run by TCRdb on the PCR reads, yielding one entry per CDR3 protein. Of 200,000 to 250,000 distinct CDR3 sequences listed, approximately 9.5% were seen once; the top ten hold approximately 6.6%. The sample here was PBMCs from the stem cell graft donor, taken from the stem cell graft. This clonotype originated in a human donor who donated a stem cell graft to a child with acute lymphoblastic leukemia. V and J are TRBV11-2 and TRBJ1-1, with D perhaps TRBD1 (5 bases). CDR3 nucleotide sequence: TGTGCCAGCAAGACAGACGAAGCTTTCTTT. This codes for CASKTDEAFF.